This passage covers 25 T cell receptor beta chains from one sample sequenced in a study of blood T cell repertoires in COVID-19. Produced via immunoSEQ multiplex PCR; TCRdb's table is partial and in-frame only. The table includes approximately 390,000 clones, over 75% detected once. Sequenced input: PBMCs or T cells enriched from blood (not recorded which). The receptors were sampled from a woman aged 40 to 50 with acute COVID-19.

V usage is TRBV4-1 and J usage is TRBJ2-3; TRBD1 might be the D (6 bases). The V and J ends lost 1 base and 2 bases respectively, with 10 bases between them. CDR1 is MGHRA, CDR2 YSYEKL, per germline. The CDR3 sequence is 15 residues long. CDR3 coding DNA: TGCGCCAGCAGCCAAGTCCAGGGGATCACAGATACGCAGTATTTT. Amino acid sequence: CASSQVQGITDTQYF.

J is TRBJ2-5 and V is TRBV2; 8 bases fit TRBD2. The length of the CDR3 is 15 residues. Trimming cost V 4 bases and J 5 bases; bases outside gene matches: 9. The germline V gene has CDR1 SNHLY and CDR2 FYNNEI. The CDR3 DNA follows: TGTGCCAGCAGTGTTGCGGGGGGAACGGCGGAGACCCAGTACTTC. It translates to CASSVAGGTAETQYF.

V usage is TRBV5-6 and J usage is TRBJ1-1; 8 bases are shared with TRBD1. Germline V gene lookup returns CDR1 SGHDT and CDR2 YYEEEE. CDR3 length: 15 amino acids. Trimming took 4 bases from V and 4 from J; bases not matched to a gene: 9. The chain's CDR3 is CASSVRQGTGTEAFF. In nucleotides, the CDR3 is TGTGCCAGCAGCGTACGACAGGGGACGGGCACTGAAGCTTTCTTT.

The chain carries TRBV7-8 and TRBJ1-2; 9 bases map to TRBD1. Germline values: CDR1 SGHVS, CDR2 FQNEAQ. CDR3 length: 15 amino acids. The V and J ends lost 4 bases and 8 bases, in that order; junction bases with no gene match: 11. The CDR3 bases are TGTGCCAGCAGCTCATGGACTGACAGGGGGGGCGGCTACACCTTC. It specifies CASSSWTDRGGGYTF.

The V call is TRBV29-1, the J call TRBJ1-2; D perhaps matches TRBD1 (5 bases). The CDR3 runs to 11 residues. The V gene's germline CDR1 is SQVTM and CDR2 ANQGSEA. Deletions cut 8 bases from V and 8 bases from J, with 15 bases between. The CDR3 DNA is TGCAGCCTGGCGGGGGTGAGGGGCTACACCTTC. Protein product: CSLAGVRGYTF. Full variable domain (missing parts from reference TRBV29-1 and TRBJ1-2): SAVISQKPSRDICQRGTSLTIQCQVDSQVTMMFWYRQQPGQSLTLIATANQGSEATYESGFVIDKFPISRPNLTFSTLTVSNMSPEDSSIYLCSLAGVRGYTFGSGTRLTVV.

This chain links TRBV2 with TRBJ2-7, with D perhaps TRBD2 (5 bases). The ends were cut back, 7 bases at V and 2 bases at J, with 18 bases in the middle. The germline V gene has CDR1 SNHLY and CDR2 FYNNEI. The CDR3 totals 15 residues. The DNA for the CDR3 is TGTGCCAGCATTGGGGAAGGACTGTTGACCTACGAGCAGTACTTC. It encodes CASIGEGLLTYEQYF.

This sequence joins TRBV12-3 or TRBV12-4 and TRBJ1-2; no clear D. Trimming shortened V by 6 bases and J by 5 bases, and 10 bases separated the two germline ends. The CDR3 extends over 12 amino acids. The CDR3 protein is CASSSQSYGYTF. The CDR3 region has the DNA TGTGCCAGCAGCTCACAGTCGTATGGCTACACCTTC.

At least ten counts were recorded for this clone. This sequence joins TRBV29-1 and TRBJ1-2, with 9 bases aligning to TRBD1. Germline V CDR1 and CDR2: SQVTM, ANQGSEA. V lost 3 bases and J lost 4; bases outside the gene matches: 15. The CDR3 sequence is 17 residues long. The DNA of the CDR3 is TGCAGCGTTGATGACGGAGGGGGGACAGGGATAGGCTATGGCTACACCTTC. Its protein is CSVDDGGGTGIGYGYTF.

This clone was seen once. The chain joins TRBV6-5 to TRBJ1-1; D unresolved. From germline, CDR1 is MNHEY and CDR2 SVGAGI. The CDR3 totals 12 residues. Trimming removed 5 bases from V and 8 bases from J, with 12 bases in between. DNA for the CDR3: TGTGCCAGCAGTCGCCGGGGATCCGAAGCTTTCTTT. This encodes CASSRRGSEAFF.

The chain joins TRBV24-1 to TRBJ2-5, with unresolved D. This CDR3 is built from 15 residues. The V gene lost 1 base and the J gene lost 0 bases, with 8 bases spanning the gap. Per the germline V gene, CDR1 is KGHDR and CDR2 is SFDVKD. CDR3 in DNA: TGTGCCACCAGTGATTTTAACAGCTACCAAGAGACCCAGTACTTC. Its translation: CATSDFNSYQETQYF.

The DNA for the CDR3 is TGCGCCAGCAGCGCAGGGAACAGGGGTCAGCCCCAGCATTTT. Translating it yields CASSAGNRGQPQHF. The rearrangement uses TRBV10-2 and TRBJ1-5; TRBD1 matches at 7 bases. Germline-derived CDR1 and CDR2 are WSHSY and SAAADI. The CDR3 is made up of 14 amino acids. The J segment lost 6 bases and the V segment lost 6 bases, leaving 8 bases of the junction unmatched.

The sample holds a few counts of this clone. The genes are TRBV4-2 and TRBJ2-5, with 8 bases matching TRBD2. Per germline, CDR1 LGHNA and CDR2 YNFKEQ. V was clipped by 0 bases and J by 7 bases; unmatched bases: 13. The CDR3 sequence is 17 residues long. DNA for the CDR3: TGTGCCAGCAGCCAAGATGAAACTAGCGGCGGCCGGGGGACCCAGTACTTC. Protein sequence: CASSQDETSGGRGTQYF.

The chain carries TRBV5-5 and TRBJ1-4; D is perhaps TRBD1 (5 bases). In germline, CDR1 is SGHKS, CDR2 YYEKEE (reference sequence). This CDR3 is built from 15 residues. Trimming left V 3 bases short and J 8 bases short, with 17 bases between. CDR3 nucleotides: TGTGCCAGCAGCTCGGGAGTGCAGGGAGGCGAAAAACTGTTTTTT. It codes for CASSSGVQGGEKLFF.

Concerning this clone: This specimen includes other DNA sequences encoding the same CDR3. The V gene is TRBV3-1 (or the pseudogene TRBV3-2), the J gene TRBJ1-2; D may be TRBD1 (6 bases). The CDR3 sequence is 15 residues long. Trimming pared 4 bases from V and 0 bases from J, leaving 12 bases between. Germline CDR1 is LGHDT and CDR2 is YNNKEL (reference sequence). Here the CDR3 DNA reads TGTGCCAGCAGCCCCTCCGGACAGTCTAACTATGGCTACACCTTC. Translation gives CASSPSGQSNYGYTF.

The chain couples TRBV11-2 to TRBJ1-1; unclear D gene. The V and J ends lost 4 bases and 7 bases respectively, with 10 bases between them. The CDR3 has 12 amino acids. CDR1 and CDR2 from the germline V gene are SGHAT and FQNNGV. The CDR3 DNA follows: TGTGCCAGCAGCTCCCACAGAGTTGAAGCTTTCTTT. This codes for CASSSHRVEAFF.

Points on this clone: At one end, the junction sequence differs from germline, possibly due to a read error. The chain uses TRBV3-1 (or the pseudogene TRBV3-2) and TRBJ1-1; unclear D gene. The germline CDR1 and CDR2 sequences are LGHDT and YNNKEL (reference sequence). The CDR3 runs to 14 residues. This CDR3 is CASTQVVAGTEAFF. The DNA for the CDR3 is TGTGCCAGCACCCAAGTAGTGGCAGGTACTGAAGCTTTCTTT.

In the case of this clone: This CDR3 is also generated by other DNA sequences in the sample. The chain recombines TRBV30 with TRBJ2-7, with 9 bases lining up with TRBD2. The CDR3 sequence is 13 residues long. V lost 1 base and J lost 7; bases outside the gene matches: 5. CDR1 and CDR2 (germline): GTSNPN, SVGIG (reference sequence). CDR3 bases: TGTGCCTGGAGTGGCGGGGGGGGTCATGAGCAGTACTTC. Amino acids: CAWSGGGGHEQYF.

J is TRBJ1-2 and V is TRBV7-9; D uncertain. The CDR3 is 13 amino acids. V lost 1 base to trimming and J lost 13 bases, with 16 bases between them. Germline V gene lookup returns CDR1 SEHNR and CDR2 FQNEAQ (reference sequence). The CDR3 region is CASSLEGGFSSTF. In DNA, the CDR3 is TGTGCCAGCAGCTTAGAGGGAGGGTTTTCGTCCACCTTC.

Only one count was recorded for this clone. As DNA, the CDR3 is TGTGCCAGCAGTTTTGAGTTACACAATGAGCAGTTCTTC. Translating it yields CASSFELHNEQFF. The chain has TRBV12-3 or TRBV12-4 and TRBJ2-1; D gene ambiguous. The CDR3 is made up of 13 amino acids. Deletions cut 3 bases from V and 5 bases from J, with 8 bases between.

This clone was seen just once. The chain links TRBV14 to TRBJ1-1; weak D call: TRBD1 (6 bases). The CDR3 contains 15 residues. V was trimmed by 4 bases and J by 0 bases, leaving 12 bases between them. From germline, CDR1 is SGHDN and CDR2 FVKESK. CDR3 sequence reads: CASSPLGDMNTEAFF. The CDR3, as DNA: TGTGCCAGCAGCCCCCTGGGGGACATGAACACTGAAGCTTTCTTT.

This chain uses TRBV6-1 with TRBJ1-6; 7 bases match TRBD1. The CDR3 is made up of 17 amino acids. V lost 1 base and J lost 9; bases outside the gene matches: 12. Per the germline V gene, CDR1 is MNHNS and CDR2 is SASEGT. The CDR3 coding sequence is TGTGCCAGCAGTGAAGTTTCAGGCGGAGGGGGCGGTTCACCCCTCCACTTT. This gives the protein CASSEVSGGGGGSPLHF.

Written as DNA, the CDR3 is TGCGCCAGCACCCTTTCCGCGAGCACCCCCTACGGCTACACCTTC. This encodes CASTLSASTPYGYTF. The chain employs TRBV5-1 and TRBJ1-2; D unresolved. V dropped 6 bases and J dropped 8 bases, with 23 bases sitting between them. Per germline, CDR1 SGHRS and CDR2 YFSETQ. The CDR3 extends over 15 amino acids.

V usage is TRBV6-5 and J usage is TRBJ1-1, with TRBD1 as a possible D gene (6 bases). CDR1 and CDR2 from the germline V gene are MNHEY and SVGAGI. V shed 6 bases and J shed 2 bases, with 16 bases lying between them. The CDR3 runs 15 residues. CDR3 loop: CASSRAGTPNTEAFF. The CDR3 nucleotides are TGTGCCAGCAGCCGAGCCGGGACACCAAACACTGAAGCTTTCTTT.

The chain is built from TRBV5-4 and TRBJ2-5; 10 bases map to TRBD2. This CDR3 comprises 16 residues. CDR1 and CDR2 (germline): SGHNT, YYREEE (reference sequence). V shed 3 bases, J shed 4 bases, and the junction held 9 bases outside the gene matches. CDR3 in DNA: TGTGCCAGCAGCTCACATGGACTAGCGGTCGGAGAGACCCAGTACTTC. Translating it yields CASSSHGLAVGETQYF.

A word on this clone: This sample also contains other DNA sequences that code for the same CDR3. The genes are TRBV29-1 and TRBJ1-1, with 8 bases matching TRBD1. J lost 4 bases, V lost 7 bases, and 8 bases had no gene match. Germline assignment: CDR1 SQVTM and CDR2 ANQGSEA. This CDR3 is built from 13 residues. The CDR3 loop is CSAPGQGATEAFF. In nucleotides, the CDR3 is TGCAGCGCTCCTGGGCAGGGGGCCACTGAAGCTTTCTTT.